This TCR beta chain was identified during a study of vaccination effects on CD4 cells after COVID-19 (dated 2022 in TCRdb). Notes on the research overall: To identify antigen-specific CD4+ T cell clonotypes by their expansion, the ViraFEST assay first stimulated PBMC with viral peptide pools and then applied TCR sequencing. Across the study, the median time from the second dose to post-vaccine sampling was 72 days (range 14 to 241). Each well held 2 million to 2.5 million PBMC cultured in IMDM containing around 5.1% human AB serum, 8 to 10 IU/ml IL-2 and gentamicin, along with about 9.5 ug/ml peptides. SARS-CoV-2 spike-specific CD4+ TCR repertoires were compared before and after mRNA vaccination in COVID-19 convalescent patients and in infection-naive vaccine recipients. Altogether, some 10 COVID-19 convalescent patients and a few SARS-CoV-2-naive healthy vaccine recipients made up the full study. Cultures from other donors in the study were sequenced using the Oncomine TCR Beta short-read assay on an Illumina iSeq 100.

Regarding this clone: Its antigen specificity is not known. No quality values exist for individual bases; no much larger clone is one base distant.

The germline V end is reduced by 0 bases and the J end by 0 bases; junction bases left unmatched: 9. From its cysteine to its phenylalanine, the CDR3 spans 19 amino acids. CDR3 DNA is the only sequence kept; it has 57 bases, read in frame from the first base. CDR1 and CDR2 are read off the germline V gene as MGHRA and YSYEKL. After more than 9 days of culture, CD4+ T cells were isolated with the EasySep CD4+ T cell isolation kit. Two doses of either the BNT162b2 or the mRNA-1273 mRNA SARS-CoV-2 vaccine were administered to participants. Healthy vaccine recipients had no prior SARS-CoV-2 infection, confirmed by negative nucleocapsid antibodies before and after vaccination. On days 3 and 7, half of the culture medium was replaced with fresh IL-2-containing medium. Unless noted otherwise, every peptide stimulation condition was grown in triplicate wells. Using Ficoll-Paque Plus gradient centrifugation, PBMC were separated from whole blood and then either used fresh or cryopreserved at -140C. The QIAamp micro DNA kit was used to extract genomic DNA from the cultured CD4+ T cells.

Preparation of the library involved the immunoSEQ multiplex PCR assay. DNA from the cultured and isolated CD4+ T cells underwent TCR beta CDR3 sequencing. The paper's processing steps were these. Non-productive TCR sequences were discarded, and reads were trimmed to the CDR3 region, with only CDR3s of 7 or more amino acids retained. Antigen-specific clonotypes were identified using the MANAFEST web app by comparison of expansion in peptide wells against reference cultures. Positive clones required FDR<0.05 expansion versus reference and all other wells, odds ratio above 5, and frequency above 0.1% in two replicate wells. A clonotype was defined as cross-reactive if the clonotype was significantly expanded both in SARS-CoV-2 spike wells and in at least one common cold coronavirus spike condition. CDR3 similarity was assessed by Levenshtein distance using the stringdist R package, and unrooted trees were constructed with ape in R 3.6.1. Drawn from immuneACCESS, this table holds only the in-frame rearrangements with V and J called that TCRdb kept. Clones are partly lost; checked studies trace under half to an unresolved V gene and leave the rest unexplained. The V and J calls and clone size were taken over from that table, and D and trimming were inferred from the DNA. A total of about 57,000 clones appear in this sample, under 85% of them only once. About 4.6% of the sample is held by the ten biggest clonotypes.

General study outcomes and caveats: Clones induced by infection and clones induced by vaccination both contracted markedly at late timepoints after vaccination, which fits with T cell responses waning over time. In healthy vaccine recipients, vaccine-induced clones were almost all SARS-CoV-2 mono-reactive, with only 1 of 255 cross-reactive with common cold coronaviruses. The study was limited by a small number of convalescent patients and lacked early post-infection timepoints.

This sequence was found in a human donor who received a COVID-19 vaccine. The receptor chain draws on TRBV4-1 and TRBJ2-7, with 12 bases aligning to TRBD2. Sequencing was performed on CD4+ T cells from PBMCs cultured without peptide, taken after COVID-19 vaccination. The CDR3 amino acid sequence is: CASSQDMASGGVSSYEQYF. The bases read TGCGCCAGCAGCCAAGATATGGCTAGCGGGGGGGTATCCTCCTACGAGCAGTACTTC.